What follows describes a single TCR beta chain. The data belong to a study of T cell changes during pregnancy in multiple sclerosis. V dropped 4 bases and J dropped 2; count of bases not matched to a gene: 8. Germline V lookup: CDR1 SEHNR, CDR2 FQNEAQ (reference sequence). The CDR3 has 16 residues. TCRdb's copy holds only in-frame clones and misses some; the assay was immunoSEQ multiplex PCR. The sample yields some 38,000 clones, over 80% seen once. The chain combines TRBV7-9 with TRBJ2-3; 8 nucleotides agree with TRBD2. Source: CD4+ T cells from peripheral blood mononuclear cells, taken in the third trimester of pregnancy. This clonotype was obtained from a female donor in good health, enrolled as a control in a pregnancy study. The CDR3 is CASSWGSGANTDTQYF. The DNA of the CDR3 is TGTGCCAGCAGCTGGGGTAGCGGGGCGAACACAGATACGCAGTATTTT.